The 15 T cell receptor beta chains reported below all come from one sample, sequenced in a study of regulatory T cells in long-lasting Graves disease. The time point denotes: newly diagnosed GD, antithyroid drugs for less than 3 months. PBMCs provided the RNA from which the TCR library was made. According to the study, TCR beta libraries were built with iRepertoire HTBI primers and CDR3-region Arm-PCR. MiXCR was run by TCRdb on the multiplex PCR reads, yielding one entry per CDR3 protein. The sample yields roughly 500,000 distinct CDR3 sequences, roughly 14% seen once. The same sample was also studied in work on T cells in Graves' hyperthyroidism and ophthalmopathy.

Source: peripheral blood mononuclear cells (PBMCs), taken at new diagnosis, from a patient treated with antithyroid drugs. The origin of the receptors is a man between 25 and 39 years old with Graves disease.

This clonotype was found a few times. J is TRBJ2-7 and V is TRBV20-1; 12 positions match TRBD2. This CDR3 is built from 14 residues. V trimming: 5 bases; J trimming: 3 bases; junction bases outside the gene matches: 5. The germline CDR1 and CDR2 sequences are DFQATT and SNEGSKA (reference sequence). In DNA form, the CDR3 reads TGCAGTGCTGACACGGGACTAGCGGGCTACGAGCAGTACTTC. This gives the protein CSADTGLAGYEQYF.

This chain joins TRBV6-1 and TRBJ2-7, with TRBD2 matching 9 bases. The CDR3 has 15 residues. With V trimmed by 8 bases and J by 5 bases, 13 bases remained unmatched. CDR1 is MNHNS and CDR2 is SASEGT in the germline V gene. CDR3: CASLDWAGGDDEQYF. The CDR3 nucleotides are TGTGCCAGCCTGGACTGGGCGGGAGGGGATGACGAGCAGTACTTC.

As to this clonotype: A read error may explain this, as a much larger clone is one base away. This chain connects TRBV20-1 to TRBJ2-1, with a tentative D call TRBD1 (5 bases). The CDR3 extends over 16 amino acids. In germline, CDR1 is DFQATT, CDR2 SNEGSKA (reference sequence). The chain's CDR3 is CSAREGWTPAYNERFF. The CDR3 DNA reads TGCAGTGCTAGAGAGGGGTGGACACCCGCCTACAATGAGCGGTTCTTC.

The chain is built from TRBV2 and TRBJ2-3; TRBD2 agrees at 15 bases. V gave up 5 bases and J gave up 5 bases; unmatched junction bases: 8. The length of the CDR3 is 17 residues. The germline V gene has CDR1 SNHLY and CDR2 FYNNEI. CDR3 DNA: TGTGCCAGCAGTTGGACTAGCGGGAGGGCGAAGGAAGATACGCAGTATTTT. Encoded protein: CASSWTSGRAKEDTQYF.

This clonotype was found a few times. V gene TRBV9 combines with J gene TRBJ2-5; the D gene could be TRBD1 or TRBD2 (5 bases each). Trimming took off 3 bases at V and 4 bases at J, with 13 bases between the two ends. This CDR3 region has 14 residues. Germline assignment: CDR1 SGDLS and CDR2 YYNGEE. In DNA form, the CDR3 reads TGTGCCAGCAGCGCGTGGACTGGGGGAGAGACCCAGTACTTC. This encodes CASSAWTGGETQYF.

The chain employs TRBV20-1 and TRBJ2-5; 7 bases agree with TRBD1. Germline trimming cut 6 bases from V and 7 bases from J; bases unmatched to any gene: 26. The germline V gene has CDR1 DFQATT and CDR2 SNEGSKA (reference sequence). The CDR3 is made up of 18 amino acids. The CDR3 sequence: CSAPGILGDSPLSGTQYF. The CDR3 DNA sequence: TGCAGTGCCCCCGGCATTTTGGGGGACAGCCCACTTTCCGGGACCCAGTACTTC.

In its sample, this clonotype was seen a few times. This rearrangement joins TRBV24-1 to TRBJ2-2; 7 nucleotides line up with TRBD1. CDR1 is KGHDR and CDR2 is SFDVKD in the germline V gene. The J segment lost 2 bases and the V segment lost 4 bases, leaving 15 bases of the junction unmatched. There are 19 residues in the CDR3. The CDR3: CATSDQLLDRVPNTGELFF. The CDR3 nucleotides are TGTGCCACCAGTGACCAATTGCTTGACAGGGTTCCAAACACCGGGGAGCTGTTTTTT.

J is TRBJ2-7 and V is TRBV20-1, with 7 bases identical to TRBD1. Germline CDR1 is DFQATT and CDR2 is SNEGSKA (reference sequence). This CDR3 spans 13 amino acids. Trimming removed 1 base from V and 5 bases from J; junction bases left unmatched: 5. CDR3 region: CSARGGGRDEQYF. The CDR3 coding sequence is TGCAGTGCTAGAGGAGGGGGCCGGGACGAGCAGTACTTC.

This clonotype was seen a few times. The rearrangement uses TRBV18 and TRBJ1-1; TRBD1 aligns across 7 bases. The CDR3 is 14 residues long. Germline V CDR1 and CDR2: KGHSH, LQKENI. The junction had 5 bases not matched to a gene; V was cut back by 4 bases and J by 3 bases. The CDR3 DNA follows: TGTGCCAGCTCACGTCCCCAGGGGGACACTGAAGCTTTCTTT. Translating it yields CASSRPQGDTEAFF.

The sample holds a few counts of this clonotype. This clone may be a read error of a much larger clone one base away. CDR3 coding DNA: TGTGCCAACAGTACCGGAGACGGAAGTAATGAAAAACTGTTTTTT. Amino acids: CANSTGDGSNEKLFF. The chain combines TRBV12-3 or TRBV12-4 with TRBJ1-4; D is uncertain. The CDR3 is made up of 15 amino acids.

This clonotype showed up many times. This chain links TRBV3-1 with TRBJ2-1; 11 nucleotides align to TRBD1. Germline CDR1 reads LGHDT; CDR2 reads YNNKEL (reference sequence). The CDR3 contains 15 residues. V lost 5 bases, J lost 5 bases, and 5 bases stayed unmatched. CDR3 amino acids: CASSGRDRGDNEQFF. The CDR3 DNA reads as TGTGCCAGCAGCGGCCGGGACAGGGGGGACAATGAGCAGTTCTTC.

V gene TRBV4-1 combines with J gene TRBJ2-1; TRBD2 matches at 9 bases. Germline V CDR1 and CDR2: MGHRA, YSYEKL. The CDR3 length is 16 residues. The ends lost 1 base at V and 5 bases at J; junction bases unmatched: 6. The chain's CDR3 is CASSQGRASGNNEQFF. The CDR3 DNA follows: TGCGCCAGCAGCCAAGGGCGGGCTAGCGGGAACAATGAGCAGTTCTTC.

This clonotype was found many times. This chain uses TRBV27 with TRBJ2-3; no clear D gene. Germline-derived CDR1 and CDR2 are MNHEY and SMNVEV (reference sequence). The V end lost 6 bases, the J end lost 2 bases, and 9 bases lay between the germline ends. The CDR3 sequence is 13 residues long. CDR3 in amino acids: CASSSLPTDTQYF. DNA for the CDR3: TGTGCCAGCAGCTCCCTACCCACAGATACGCAGTATTTT.

In this sample, this clonotype turned up many times. V gene TRBV5-1 combines with J gene TRBJ2-1; maybe TRBD2 (5 bases). The CDR3 length is 13 residues. CDR1 is SGHRS and CDR2 is YFSETQ in the germline V gene. With 4 bases removed from V and 9 bases from J, the gap between germline ends came to 14 bases. CDR3 region: CASSLGLPGEQFF. CDR3 coding DNA: TGCGCCAGCAGCCTAGGACTTCCGGGTGAGCAGTTCTTC. The full variable domain, with the rest looked up from reference TRBV5-1 and TRBJ2-1, is KAGVTQTPRYLIKTRGQQVTLSCSPISGHRSVSWYQQTPGQGLQFLFEYFSETQRNKGNFPGRFSGRQFSNSRSEMNVSTLELGDSALYLCASSLGLPGEQFFGPGTRLTVL.

In this sample, this clonotype turned up many times. The rearrangement uses TRBV27 and TRBJ1-5; D is possibly TRBD1 (6 bases). The CDR3 is made up of 18 amino acids. Germline V CDR1 and CDR2: MNHEY, SMNVEV (reference sequence). Deletions cut 1 base from V and 2 bases from J, with 18 bases between. For the CDR3, the DNA is TGTGCCAGCAGTTTATTGCACGCAGGGGCGTCGGGCAATCAGCCCCAGCATTTT. Its translation: CASSLLHAGASGNQPQHF.